A selection of T cell receptor beta chains follows, all from one sample in a study of T cell responses to AZD1222 COVID-19 vaccine. TCRdb's table, derived via immunoSEQ multiplex PCR, lists solely in-frame clones and lacks some. Here the sample spans 180,000 or so clones, 75% to 90% being singletons. The sample was peripheral blood, taken 28 days after the second dose of the MenACWY control vaccine. These receptor sequences come from an adult who received the MenACWY meningococcal vaccine as a control. CDR3s include the opening cysteine and the closing phenylalanine or tryptophan. The D gene is left open where the match is weak. Clone size appears in some rows only: once, few, many, or a class for an expanded clone.

abundance: NA
len: 17
j_gene: TRBJ1-5
v_gene: TRBV6-1
d_gene: NA
CDR3nt: TGTGCCAGCAGTGAAGCCCGACGGACATATAGCAATCAGCCCCAGCATTTT
CDR3aa: CASSEARRTYSNQPQHF

abundance: NA
len: 12
j_gene: TRBJ2-5
v_gene: TRBV7-2
d_gene: NA
CDR3nt: TGTGCCAGCCGCAGGGAACAAGAGACCCAGTACTTC
CDR3aa: CASRREQETQYF

abundance: NA
len: 15
j_gene: TRBJ2-7
v_gene: TRBV6-5
d_gene: TRBD1
CDR3nt: TGTGCCAGCACCTCCTTTATACAGGGGGCCTACGAGCAGTACTTC
CDR3aa: CASTSFIQGAYEQYF

abundance: NA
len: 17
j_gene: TRBJ1-5
v_gene: TRBV19
d_gene: TRBD1
CDR3nt: TGTGCCAGTAGTAACCGGGACAGGGGGGTTCGCAATCAGCCCCAGCATTTT
CDR3aa: CASSNRDRGVRNQPQHF

abundance: NA
len: 15
j_gene: TRBJ1-2
v_gene: TRBV5-1
d_gene: NA
CDR3nt: TGCGCCAGCACCGATCGAGGAGGCTCAGACTATGGCTACACCTTC
CDR3aa: CASTDRGGSDYGYTF

abundance: NA
len: 12
j_gene: TRBJ2-1
v_gene: TRBV10-3
d_gene: NA
CDR3nt: TGTGCCATCAGGAGTAGCGGCAATGAGCAGTTCTTC
CDR3aa: CAIRSSGNEQFF

abundance: NA
len: 13
j_gene: TRBJ1-5
v_gene: TRBV6-5
d_gene: NA
CDR3nt: TGTGCCAGCAGTTACTCGAGCAACCAGCCCCAGCATTTT
CDR3aa: CASSYSSNQPQHF

abundance: NA
len: 12
j_gene: TRBJ1-2
v_gene: TRBV6-5
d_gene: NA
CDR3nt: TGTGCCAGCAGTCTAGAGGGTGGTGGCTACACCTTC
CDR3aa: CASSLEGGGYTF

abundance: NA
len: 14
j_gene: TRBJ2-7
v_gene: TRBV29-1
d_gene: NA
CDR3nt: TGCAGCGTTGACGGGGGTCCCAGCTCCTACGAGCAGTACTTC
CDR3aa: CSVDGGPSSYEQYF

abundance: NA
len: 16
j_gene: TRBJ1-3
v_gene: TRBV19
d_gene: NA
CDR3nt: TGTGCCAGTAGTATCCCTGGACTTTCCTCTGGAAACACCATATATTTT
CDR3aa: CASSIPGLSSGNTIYF

abundance: NA
len: 14
j_gene: TRBJ2-3
v_gene: TRBV5-1
d_gene: NA
CDR3nt: TGCGCCAGCAGCAGGGGTCAGAGGGCAGATACGCAGTATTTT
CDR3aa: CASSRGQRADTQYF

abundance: once
len: 17
j_gene: TRBJ1-3
v_gene: TRBV25-1
d_gene: TRBD1
CDR3nt: TGTGCCAGCAGTGAATTTATGGGACAGGGATCGAGAAACACCATATATTTT
CDR3aa: CASSEFMGQGSRNTIYF

abundance: NA
len: 15
j_gene: TRBJ1-3
v_gene: TRBV9
d_gene: NA
CDR3nt: TGTGCCAGCAGCGTAGACGCCCGCTCTGGAAACACCATATATTTT
CDR3aa: CASSVDARSGNTIYF

abundance: few
len: 14
j_gene: TRBJ2-3
v_gene: TRBV6-4
d_gene: NA
CDR3nt: TGCCCAGTCTACGCACCAAAAATCACAGATACGCAGTATTTT
CDR3aa: CPVYAPKITDTQYF

abundance: once
len: 15
j_gene: TRBJ2-6
v_gene: TRBV30
d_gene: NA
CDR3nt: TGTGCCTGGAGTATTTGGTTCTCTGGGGCCAACGTCCTGACTTTC
CDR3aa: CAWSIWFSGANVLTF

abundance: NA
len: 14
j_gene: TRBJ1-5
v_gene: TRBV4-3
d_gene: TRBD1
CDR3nt: TGCGCCAGCAGCCCTGGGACAGGATATCAGCCCCAGCATTTT
CDR3aa: CASSPGTGYQPQHF

abundance: NA
len: 15
j_gene: TRBJ1-2
v_gene: TRBV6-5
d_gene: NA
CDR3nt: TGTGCCAGCAGTTACCCCGGACTCTCTAGCGGTGGCTACACCTTC
CDR3aa: CASSYPGLSSGGYTF

abundance: NA
len: 15
j_gene: TRBJ2-2
v_gene: TRBV7-2
d_gene: NA
CDR3nt: TGTGCCAGCAGCTCGGACGGAATGAACACCGGGGAGCTGTTTTTT
CDR3aa: CASSSDGMNTGELFF

abundance: NA
len: 15
j_gene: TRBJ2-1
v_gene: TRBV6-2/TRBV6-3
d_gene: NA
CDR3nt: TGTGCCAGCAGTTACGGAGGGAGCTCCTACAATGAGCAGTTCTTC
CDR3aa: CASSYGGSSYNEQFF

abundance: NA
len: 12
j_gene: TRBJ2-5
v_gene: TRBV4-2
d_gene: NA
CDR3nt: TGTGCCAGCAGCCAAGATAGGGAGACCCAGTACTTC
CDR3aa: CASSQDRETQYF

abundance: NA
len: 16
j_gene: TRBJ1-5
v_gene: TRBV7-8
d_gene: NA
CDR3nt: TGTGCCAGCAGCCCCATCGGTGGAGGGAGCAATCAGCCCCAGCATTTT
CDR3aa: CASSPIGGGSNQPQHF

abundance: NA
len: 14
j_gene: TRBJ1-4
v_gene: TRBV15
d_gene: NA
CDR3nt: TGTGCCACCAGCAGAGAGGTTAGGGGAGAAAAACTGTTTTTT
CDR3aa: CATSREVRGEKLFF

abundance: NA
len: 17
j_gene: TRBJ2-1
v_gene: TRBV19
d_gene: NA
CDR3nt: TGTGCCAGTAGTATGGAAGGGACAACAGGGACCTACAATGAGCAGTTCTTC
CDR3aa: CASSMEGTTGTYNEQFF

abundance: NA
len: 16
j_gene: TRBJ2-7
v_gene: TRBV18
d_gene: NA
CDR3nt: TGTGCCAGCTCACCTGAGACAGGGCGGGATTGGGGCGAGCAGTACTTC
CDR3aa: CASSPETGRDWGEQYF

abundance: NA
len: 17
j_gene: TRBJ1-5
v_gene: TRBV28
d_gene: NA
CDR3nt: TGTGCCAGCAGTTTCGTCTCGGGCCCGATAGTAAATCAGCCCCAGCATTTT
CDR3aa: CASSFVSGPIVNQPQHF

abundance: NA
len: 12
j_gene: TRBJ2-3
v_gene: TRBV2
d_gene: NA
CDR3nt: TGTGCCAGCACAGCGGCTCGGGATACGCAGTATTTT
CDR3aa: CASTAARDTQYF

abundance: NA
len: 16
j_gene: TRBJ2-5
v_gene: TRBV5-4
d_gene: TRBD2
CDR3nt: TGTGCCAGCAGCCGGGGGAAGGGAGGGCCATGGGAGACCCAGTACTTC
CDR3aa: CASSRGKGGPWETQYF

abundance: NA
len: 12
j_gene: TRBJ1-2
v_gene: TRBV7-2
d_gene: TRBD1
CDR3nt: TGTGCCAGCAGCCCCCAGGGGGGGTCCTACACCTTC
CDR3aa: CASSPQGGSYTF

abundance: once
len: 13
j_gene: TRBJ2-1
v_gene: TRBV2
d_gene: TRBD2
CDR3nt: TGTGCCAGCACTAGCGGTCTCTACAATGAGCAGTTCTTC
CDR3aa: CASTSGLYNEQFF

abundance: NA
len: 14
j_gene: TRBJ2-2
v_gene: TRBV5-4
d_gene: NA
CDR3nt: TGTGCCAGCAGCTTGGCCAGGGACACCGGGGAGCTGTTTTTT
CDR3aa: CASSLARDTGELFF

abundance: NA
len: 14
j_gene: TRBJ2-5
v_gene: TRBV5-6
d_gene: TRBD2
CDR3nt: TGTGCCAGCAGCTCCCCCAGGGAGGGAGAGACCCAGTACTTC
CDR3aa: CASSSPREGETQYF

abundance: NA
len: 15
j_gene: TRBJ2-1
v_gene: TRBV4-3
d_gene: TRBD2
CDR3nt: TGCGCCAGCAGCCTAGCGGGAGAGTGGGTTGGGGAGCAGTTCTTC
CDR3aa: CASSLAGEWVGEQFF

abundance: NA
len: 15
j_gene: TRBJ2-7
v_gene: TRBV11-2
d_gene: NA
CDR3nt: TGTGCCAGCAGCTTAGGATCTAGCGACTCCTACGAGCAGTACTTC
CDR3aa: CASSLGSSDSYEQYF

abundance: few
len: 11
j_gene: TRBJ1-2
v_gene: TRBV2
d_gene: TRBD1
CDR3nt: TGTGCCAGCGGGACAGGGGGAGGCTACACCTTC
CDR3aa: CASGTGGGYTF

abundance: NA
len: 13
j_gene: TRBJ1-6
v_gene: TRBV6-5
d_gene: TRBD1
CDR3nt: TGTGCCAGCAGAGGACAGGGTAATTCACCCCTCCACTTT
CDR3aa: CASRGQGNSPLHF

abundance: NA
len: 13
j_gene: TRBJ1-5
v_gene: TRBV27
d_gene: NA
CDR3nt: TGTGCCAGCAGTTTACAGAGGCATCAGCCCCAGCATTTT
CDR3aa: CASSLQRHQPQHF

abundance: NA
len: 15
j_gene: TRBJ2-1
v_gene: TRBV7-3
d_gene: TRBD1
CDR3nt: TGTGCCAGCAGCCATGGACAGGCCGCATACAATGAGCAGTTCTTC
CDR3aa: CASSHGQAAYNEQFF

abundance: NA
len: 15
j_gene: TRBJ1-1
v_gene: TRBV19
d_gene: NA
CDR3nt: TGTGCCAGTAGTATAGTAGGACAGCCGAACACTGAAGCTTTCTTT
CDR3aa: CASSIVGQPNTEAFF

abundance: NA
len: 13
j_gene: TRBJ2-1
v_gene: TRBV6-2/TRBV6-3
d_gene: NA
CDR3nt: TGTGCCAGCAGCCTACTAGAATTCGGTGAGCAGTTCTTC
CDR3aa: CASSLLEFGEQFF

abundance: NA
len: 15
j_gene: TRBJ2-3
v_gene: TRBV19
d_gene: NA
CDR3nt: TGTGCCACCTCCTTAGCGGATTCTAGCACAGATACGCAGTATTTT
CDR3aa: CATSLADSSTDTQYF

abundance: NA
len: 15
j_gene: TRBJ2-3
v_gene: TRBV7-6
d_gene: TRBD2
CDR3nt: TGTGCCAGCAGCCTAGCGGGAGCGGGCACAGATACGCAGTATTTT
CDR3aa: CASSLAGAGTDTQYF

abundance: NA
len: 14
j_gene: TRBJ1-1
v_gene: TRBV5-1
d_gene: TRBD1
CDR3nt: TGCGCCAGCAGCCCGACTGCGACAGGGGCTGAAGCTTTCTTT
CDR3aa: CASSPTATGAEAFF

abundance: NA
len: 11
j_gene: TRBJ1-1
v_gene: TRBV29-1
d_gene: NA
CDR3nt: TGCAGCGCAGAGTTGGACACTGAAGCTTTCTTT
CDR3aa: CSAELDTEAFF

abundance: NA
len: 12
j_gene: TRBJ1-5
v_gene: TRBV19
d_gene: NA
CDR3nt: TGTGCCAGTAGTATCGGAGGTCAGCCCCAGCATTTT
CDR3aa: CASSIGGQPQHF

abundance: few
len: 13
j_gene: TRBJ1-1
v_gene: TRBV4-2
d_gene: NA
CDR3nt: TGTGCCAGCAGGGGGGTTCTGGACACTGAAGCTTTCTTT
CDR3aa: CASRGVLDTEAFF

abundance: once
len: 15
j_gene: TRBJ2-3
v_gene: TRBV9
d_gene: NA
CDR3nt: TGTGCCAGCAGCGTAGGGGGCACTCGGGGAGATACGCAGTATTTT
CDR3aa: CASSVGGTRGDTQYF

abundance: NA
len: 15
j_gene: TRBJ1-3
v_gene: TRBV15
d_gene: NA
CDR3nt: TGTGCCACCAGCAGAGGGAGAGATTCTGGAAACACCATATATTTT
CDR3aa: CATSRGRDSGNTIYF

abundance: NA
len: 15
j_gene: TRBJ2-7
v_gene: TRBV4-1
d_gene: TRBD2
CDR3nt: TGCGCCAGCAGCCATGCCCAAGCGGGAGTAAGAGAGCAGTACTTC
CDR3aa: CASSHAQAGVREQYF

abundance: NA
len: 15
j_gene: TRBJ2-7
v_gene: TRBV10-3
d_gene: NA
CDR3nt: TGTGCCATCAGTGAGTCGGAGGGTAGACCCTACGAGCAGTACTTC
CDR3aa: CAISESEGRPYEQYF

abundance: NA
len: 17
j_gene: TRBJ2-2
v_gene: TRBV4-3
d_gene: NA
CDR3nt: TGCGCCAGCAGCCAAGTAGTAACCGTCCCGGACACCGGGGAGCTGTTTTTT
CDR3aa: CASSQVVTVPDTGELFF

abundance: once
len: 14
j_gene: TRBJ2-2
v_gene: TRBV2
d_gene: TRBD1
CDR3nt: TGTGCCAGCAGTGAAGGCAGGGGGCCCGGGGAGCTGTTTTTT
CDR3aa: CASSEGRGPGELFF

abundance: NA
len: 16
j_gene: TRBJ1-2
v_gene: TRBV6-5
d_gene: NA
CDR3nt: TGTGCCAGCAGTTACTCGATAGGTGGGGGAAACTATGGCTACACCTTC
CDR3aa: CASSYSIGGGNYGYTF

abundance: NA
len: 14
j_gene: TRBJ1-6
v_gene: TRBV28
d_gene: NA
CDR3nt: TGTGCCAGCAGTTTAGGCCAGGGAGTTTCGCCCCTCCACTTT
CDR3aa: CASSLGQGVSPLHF